Sequencing of this TCR beta chain was carried out in a study of OX40 agonist ivuxolimab in advanced cancers. Regarding the study in general: The costimulatory receptor OX40 (CD134) was targeted by ivuxolimab, a fully human IgG2 agonistic monoclonal antibody. Partial responses occurred in three dose-escalation patients: two with cutaneous melanoma and one with hepatocellular carcinoma. Of the roughly 54 patients in dose escalation, about 19 had hepatocellular carcinoma, about 15 had melanoma, 9 had renal cell carcinoma and 9 had head and neck cancer. Intravenous ivuxolimab was administered to patients every 2 weeks at six dose levels: 0.01, 0.1, 0.3, 1.5, 3 and 10 mg/kg. The paper reports the monotherapy dose-escalation portion (N = 52 patients) of the phase I ivuxolimab trial. In the dose-escalation cohort, around four fifths of patients were male, and the mean age was roughly 60 years with a range of roughly 23 to 90. Patients were allowed to have had prior anti-PD-1, anti-PD-L1 or anti-CTLA-4 therapy, and roughly two fifths of the dose-escalation patients had been treated with checkpoint inhibitors. The point of sequencing TCRbeta in the periphery was to test whether ivuxolimab changed TCR sequence diversity and drove clonal T-cell expansion. Paper-wide results and their limitations: Low levels of normalized T-cell clonal expansion were also seen in some patients who did not respond. Partial responders in the 0.1-3.0 mg/kg groups had among the lowest normalized peripheral clonal expansion, especially among CD8+ T cells. At doses of 0.1 to 3.0 mg/kg, clonal expansion of both CD4+ and CD8+ T cells in blood was seen between baseline and week 6. Which antigens the clonally expanded peripheral T cells were specific for was not determined. After ivuxolimab, expanded clones were on average more numerous among CD8+ T cells than among CD4+ T cells.

Patients with a history of autoimmune disease or receiving systemic immunosuppression were excluded from the trial. Peripheral blood for TCR sequencing was collected from all dose cohorts at baseline, on cycle 4 day 1, and on cycle 7 day 1. Samples were obtained from an open-label, multicenter, first-in-human phase I dose-escalation trial of ivuxolimab. Adults with locally advanced or metastatic melanoma, renal cell carcinoma, hepatocellular carcinoma or head and neck squamous cell carcinoma were enrolled in the trial. CD4+ and CD8+ T cells were sorted separately from peripheral blood before TCR sequencing. About this clone itself: Its antigen is unknown. Base qualities are not recorded, but no much larger clone differs from it by a single base.

Genomic DNA was isolated from the sorted cells so that the TCRbeta CDR3 region could be sequenced. The immunoSEQ Assay was used for sequencing of TCRbeta CDR3 regions. In TCRdb, the immuneACCESS table is reduced to in-frame sequences with V and J assigned. These tables do not hold every clone; where another copy was compared, an unresolved V gene accounts for under half, and the others remain unexplained. Recorded for this sample are some 76,000 clones; roughly nine tenths of them occurred a single time. The ten largest clones capture just over 0.75% of the sample. The origin of this receptor is an adult with an advanced solid tumor such as melanoma, head and neck, liver or kidney cancer. The sequencing used CD4+ or CD8+ T cells sorted from blood, collected in a trial of the OX40 agonist ivuxolimab.

CDR3 reads: CSVGRGTTTEAFF. In nucleotide form, the sequence is TGCAGCGTTGGTCGGGGAACGACCACTGAAGCTTTCTTT. The rearranged segments are TRBV29-1 and TRBJ1-1, with no confident D gene call. The CDR3 runs 13 residues from the cysteine to the phenylalanine. Only the CDR3 DNA is retained, 39 bases long and in frame from the first base. V and J are truncated by 4 bases and 4 bases respectively, leaving an intervening sequence of 13 bases. CDR1 and CDR2 are read off the germline V gene as SQVTM and ANQGSEA.